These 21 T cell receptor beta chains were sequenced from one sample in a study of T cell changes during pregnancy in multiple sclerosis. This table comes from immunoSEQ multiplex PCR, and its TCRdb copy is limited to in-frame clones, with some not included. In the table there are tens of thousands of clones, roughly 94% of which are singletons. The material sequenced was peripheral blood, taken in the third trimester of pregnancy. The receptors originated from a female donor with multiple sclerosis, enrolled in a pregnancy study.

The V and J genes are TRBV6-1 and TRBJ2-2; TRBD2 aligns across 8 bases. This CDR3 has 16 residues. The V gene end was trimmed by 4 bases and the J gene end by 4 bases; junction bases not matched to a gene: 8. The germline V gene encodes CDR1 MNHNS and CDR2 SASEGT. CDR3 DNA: TGTGCCAGCAGTGCTGTAGGACTAGCTTTCACCGGGGAGCTGTTTTTT. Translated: CASSAVGLAFTGELFF.

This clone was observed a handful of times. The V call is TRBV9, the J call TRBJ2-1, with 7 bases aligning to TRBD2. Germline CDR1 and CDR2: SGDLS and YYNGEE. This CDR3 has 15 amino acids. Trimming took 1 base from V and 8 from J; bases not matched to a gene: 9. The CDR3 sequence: CASSVIERDWHEQFF. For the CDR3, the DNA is TGTGCCAGCAGCGTAATCGAGCGGGATTGGCATGAGCAGTTCTTC.

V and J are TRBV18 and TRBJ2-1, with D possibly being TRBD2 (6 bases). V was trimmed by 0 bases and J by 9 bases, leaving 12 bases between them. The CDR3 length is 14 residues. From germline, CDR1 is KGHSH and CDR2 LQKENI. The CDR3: CASSPPKPGGEQFF. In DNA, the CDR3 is TGTGCCAGCTCACCACCTAAACCCGGGGGTGAGCAGTTCTTC.

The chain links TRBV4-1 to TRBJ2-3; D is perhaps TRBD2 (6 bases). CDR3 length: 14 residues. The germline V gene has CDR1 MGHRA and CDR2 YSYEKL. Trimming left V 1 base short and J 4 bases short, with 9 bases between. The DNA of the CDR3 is TGCGCCAGCAGCCAAGTTGGAGGGGCAGATACGCAGTATTTT. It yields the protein CASSQVGGADTQYF.

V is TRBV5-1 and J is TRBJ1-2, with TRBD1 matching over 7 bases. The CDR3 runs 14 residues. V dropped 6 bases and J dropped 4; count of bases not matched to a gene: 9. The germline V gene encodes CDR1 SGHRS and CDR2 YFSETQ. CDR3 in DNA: TGCGCCAGCACCCAGGGGGGACAAACCTATGGCTACACCTTC. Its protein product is CASTQGGQTYGYTF.

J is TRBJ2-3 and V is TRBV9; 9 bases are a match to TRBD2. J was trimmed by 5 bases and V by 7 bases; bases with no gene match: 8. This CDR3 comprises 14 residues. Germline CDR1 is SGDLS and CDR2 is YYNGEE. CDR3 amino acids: CASAGAGGGDTQYF. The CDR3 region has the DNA TGTGCCAGCGCGGGGGCGGGAGGGGGAGATACGCAGTATTTT.

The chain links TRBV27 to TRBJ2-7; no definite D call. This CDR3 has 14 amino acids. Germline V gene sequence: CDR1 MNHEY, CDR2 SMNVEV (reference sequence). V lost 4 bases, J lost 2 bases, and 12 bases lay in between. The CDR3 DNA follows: TGTGCCAGCAGTTCCTCCCTACAGCCCTACGAGCAGTACTTC. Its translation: CASSSSLQPYEQYF.

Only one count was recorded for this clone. The CDR3 DNA reads as TGTGCTAGTGGTTTGGGGACAGGGAACTACGAGCAGTACTTC. As protein: CASGLGTGNYEQYF. The rearrangement joins TRBV12-5 to TRBJ2-7, with 8 bases aligning to TRBD1. V was clipped by 1 base and J by 3 bases; unmatched bases: 2. The CDR3 contains 14 residues. Germline V gives CDR1 LGHNT, CDR2 FRNRAP.

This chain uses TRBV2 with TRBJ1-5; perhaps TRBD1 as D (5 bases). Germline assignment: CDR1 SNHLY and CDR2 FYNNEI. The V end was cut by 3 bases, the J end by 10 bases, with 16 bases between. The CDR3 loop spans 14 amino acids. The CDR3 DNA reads TGTGCCAGCAGTGAGGGGCGGATTATCAGCCCCCAGCATTTT. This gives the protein CASSEGRIISPQHF.

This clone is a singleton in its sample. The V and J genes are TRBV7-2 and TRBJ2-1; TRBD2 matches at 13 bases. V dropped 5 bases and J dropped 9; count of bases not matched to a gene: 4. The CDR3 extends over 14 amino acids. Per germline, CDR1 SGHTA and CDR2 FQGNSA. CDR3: CASSGLAGVGEQFF. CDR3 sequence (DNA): TGTGCCAGCAGCGGACTAGCGGGAGTTGGTGAGCAGTTCTTC.

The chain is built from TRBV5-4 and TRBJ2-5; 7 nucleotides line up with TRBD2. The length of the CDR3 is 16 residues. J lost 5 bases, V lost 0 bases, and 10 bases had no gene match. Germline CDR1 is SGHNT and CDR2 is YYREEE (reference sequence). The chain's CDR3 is CASSLAPAGVGETQYF. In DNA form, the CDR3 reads TGTGCCAGCAGCTTGGCCCCGGCGGGAGTAGGCGAGACCCAGTACTTC. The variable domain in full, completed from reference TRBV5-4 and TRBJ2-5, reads ETGVTQSPTHLIKTRGQQVTLRCSSQSGHNTVSWYQQALGQGPQFIFQYYREEENGRGNFPPRFSGLQFPNYSSELNVNALELDDSALYLCASSLAPAGVGETQYFGPGTRLLVL.

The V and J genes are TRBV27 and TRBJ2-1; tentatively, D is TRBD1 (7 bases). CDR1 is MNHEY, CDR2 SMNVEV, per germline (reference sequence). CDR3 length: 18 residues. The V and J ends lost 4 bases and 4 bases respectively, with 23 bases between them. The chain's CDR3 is CASSSARLGQGGYNEQFF. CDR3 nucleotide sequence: TGTGCCAGCAGTTCAGCCCGATTAGGGCAGGGGGGATACAATGAGCAGTTCTTC.

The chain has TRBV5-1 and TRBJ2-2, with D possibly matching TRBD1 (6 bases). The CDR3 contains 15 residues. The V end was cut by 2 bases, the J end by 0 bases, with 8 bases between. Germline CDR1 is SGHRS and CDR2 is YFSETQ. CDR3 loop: CASSFRGTNTGELFF. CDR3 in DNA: TGCGCCAGCAGCTTCAGGGGTACGAACACCGGGGAGCTGTTTTTT.

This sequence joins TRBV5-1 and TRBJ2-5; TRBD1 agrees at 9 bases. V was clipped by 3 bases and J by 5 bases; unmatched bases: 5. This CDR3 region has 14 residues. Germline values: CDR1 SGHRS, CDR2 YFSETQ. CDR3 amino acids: CASSSGTGRETQYF. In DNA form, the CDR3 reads TGCGCCAGCAGCTCCGGGACAGGGAGGGAGACCCAGTACTTC.

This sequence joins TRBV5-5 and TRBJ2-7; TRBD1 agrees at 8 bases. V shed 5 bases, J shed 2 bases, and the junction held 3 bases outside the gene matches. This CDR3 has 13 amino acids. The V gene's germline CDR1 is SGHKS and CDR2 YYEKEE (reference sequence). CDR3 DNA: TGTGCCAGCAGTCTGGACAGGGCCTACGAGCAGTACTTC. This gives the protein CASSLDRAYEQYF. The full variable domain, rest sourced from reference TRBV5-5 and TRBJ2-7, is DAGVTQSPTHLIKTRGQQVTLRCSPISGHKSVSWYQQVLGQGPQFIFQYYEKEERGRGNFPDRFSARQFPNYSSELNVNALLLGDSALYLCASSLDRAYEQYFGPGTRLTVT.

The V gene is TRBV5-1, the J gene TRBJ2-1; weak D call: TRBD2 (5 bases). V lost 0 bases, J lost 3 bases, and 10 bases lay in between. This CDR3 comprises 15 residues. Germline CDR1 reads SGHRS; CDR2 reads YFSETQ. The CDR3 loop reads CASSLVPADYNEQFF. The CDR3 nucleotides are TGCGCCAGCAGCTTGGTCCCAGCGGACTACAATGAGCAGTTCTTC.

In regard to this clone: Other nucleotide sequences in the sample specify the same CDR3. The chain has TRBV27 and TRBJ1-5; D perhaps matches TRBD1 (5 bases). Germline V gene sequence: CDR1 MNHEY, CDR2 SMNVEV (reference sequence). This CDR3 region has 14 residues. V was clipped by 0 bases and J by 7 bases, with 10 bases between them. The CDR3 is CASSLSGVGQPQHF. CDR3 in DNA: TGTGCCAGCAGTTTATCAGGGGTAGGCCAGCCCCAGCATTTT.

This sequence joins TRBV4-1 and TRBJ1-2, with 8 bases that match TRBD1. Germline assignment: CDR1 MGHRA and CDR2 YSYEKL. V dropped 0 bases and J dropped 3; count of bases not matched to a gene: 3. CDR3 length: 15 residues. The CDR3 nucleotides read TGCGCCAGCAGCCAAGATCGGACAGGGTACTATGGCTACACCTTC. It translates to CASSQDRTGYYGYTF.

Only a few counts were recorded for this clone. The CDR3 DNA is TGCGCCAGCAGCTTGGTGTCAGGGACACGCGAGCAGTACTTC. Amino acid sequence: CASSLVSGTREQYF. V usage is TRBV5-1 and J usage is TRBJ2-7; D perhaps matches TRBD1 (6 bases). Germline V gene data show CDR1 as SGHRS and CDR2 as YFSETQ. V was shortened by 0 bases and J by 6 bases, with 13 bases between the two germline ends. CDR3 length: 14 residues.

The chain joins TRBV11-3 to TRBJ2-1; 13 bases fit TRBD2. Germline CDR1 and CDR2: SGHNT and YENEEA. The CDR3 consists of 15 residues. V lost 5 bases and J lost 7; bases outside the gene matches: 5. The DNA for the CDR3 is TGTGCCAGCAGCCCAGGGACTAGCGGGACGAATGAGCAGTTCTTC. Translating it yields CASSPGTSGTNEQFF.

The CDR3 DNA reads as TGCGCCAGCAGCTGGACAGGGGCCAACACCGGGGAGCTGTTTTTT. This sequence encodes CASSWTGANTGELFF. This chain links TRBV5-1 with TRBJ2-2; 9 bases are a match to TRBD1. Trimming took 3 bases from V and 2 from J; bases not matched to a gene: 2. Germline lookup yields CDR1 SGHRS and CDR2 YFSETQ. CDR3 length: 15 amino acids.